This T cell receptor (beta chain) derives from a study of blood T cell repertoires in COVID-19. On the study more broadly: Some COVID-19 samples were acute and others convalescent; all came from the United States, Italy and Spain. T cells, B-cell-depleted T cells, or PBMCs supplied cDNA or gDNA.

Trimming took 8 bases from V and 7 from J; bases not matched to a gene: 4. The CDR3 covers 11 residues. Germline assignment: CDR1 GTSNPN and CDR2 SVGIG (reference sequence). Under the authors' procedure: The assay estimated nucleated cells by amplifying reference gene primers. Produced via immunoSEQ multiplex PCR; TCRdb's table is partial and in-frame only. V and J calls and clone size follow that table, whereas D and trimming were derived from the DNA. The sample holds 13,000 to 15,000 clones, 80% to 90% seen once. This chain joins TRBV30 and TRBJ2-1; 8 bases fit TRBD2. Sequencing input: peripheral blood. The TCR comes from a human donor in a cohort sampled during active COVID-19. CDR3 coding DNA: TGTGCCCGCGGGGGGTTGAATGAGCAGTTCTTC. Amino acid sequence: CARGGLNEQFF.